These T cell receptor beta chains were read from a single sample in a study of cytomegalovirus exposure and HLA in healthy donors. The repertoire was sequenced with immunoSEQ multiplex PCR; TCRdb's copy has only in-frame clones and lacks some. Of 110,000 to 150,000 clones listed, about 84% are singletons. The material sequenced was PBMCs. These receptors were obtained from a male donor in good health and CMV-seronegative. Both conserved end residues are part of each CDR3.

J gene: TRBJ1-3
V gene: TRBV7-3
CDR3 protein: CASGTGVAGNTIYF

J gene: TRBJ2-7
V gene: TRBV27
CDR3 protein: CASSSALQQGTFYEQYF

J gene: TRBJ2-4
V gene: TRBV28
CDR3 protein: CASSLRSFTENIQYF

J gene: TRBJ2-3
V gene: TRBV2
CDR3 protein: CASSVTSGSTDTQYF

J gene: TRBJ1-2
V gene: TRBV27
CDR3 protein: CASSLLGGNYGYTF

J gene: TRBJ2-1
V gene: TRBV5-8
CDR3 protein: CASSLDPGAYNEQFF

J gene: TRBJ1-5
V gene: TRBV6-4
CDR3 protein: CASTDPRGQPQHF

J gene: TRBJ2-7
V gene: TRBV6-5
CDR3 protein: CASSYRDRVSYEQYF

J gene: TRBJ2-3
V gene: TRBV6-5
CDR3 protein: CASSLSLAGGYTQYF

J gene: TRBJ2-3
V gene: TRBV20-1
CDR3 protein: CSATTNGWYF

J gene: TRBJ2-3
V gene: TRBV7-8
CDR3 protein: CASSEQGFETDTQYF

J gene: TRBJ2-2
V gene: TRBV9
CDR3 protein: CASSVGSGLAGTGELFF

J gene: TRBJ2-1
V gene: TRBV7-7
CDR3 protein: CASSLEGTGYGGEQFF

J gene: TRBJ2-1
V gene: TRBV6-1
CDR3 protein: CASSPLFTTNNEQFF

J gene: TRBJ2-1
V gene: TRBV10-3
CDR3 protein: CAAWDRGNEQFF

J gene: TRBJ2-3
V gene: TRBV19
CDR3 protein: CASSTLAGSSTDTQYF

J gene: TRBJ2-7
V gene: TRBV9
CDR3 protein: CASSSTGLRGEQYF

J gene: TRBJ2-1
V gene: TRBV11-1
CDR3 protein: CASSETRPEQFF

J gene: TRBJ2-5
V gene: TRBV5-1
CDR3 protein: CASKVSPTSVQETQYF

J gene: TRBJ2-2
V gene: TRBV5-6
CDR3 protein: CASSLGQNTGELFF

J gene: TRBJ2-1
V gene: TRBV7-8
CDR3 protein: CASSPTTLDRSNEQFF

J gene: TRBJ1-2
V gene: TRBV14
CDR3 protein: CASSQVTSSDYTF

J gene: TRBJ2-1
V gene: TRBV19
CDR3 protein: CASSQGWGYNEQFF

J gene: TRBJ2-1
V gene: TRBV27
CDR3 protein: CASALAGAHNEQFF

J gene: TRBJ1-5
V gene: TRBV28
CDR3 protein: CASSLSVNQPQHF

J gene: TRBJ2-3
V gene: TRBV2
CDR3 protein: CASSAGLADTDTQYF

J gene: TRBJ2-3
V gene: TRBV7-9
CDR3 protein: CASSSQGSHTDTQYF

J gene: TRBJ2-5
V gene: TRBV14
CDR3 protein: CASSRAETQYF

J gene: TRBJ2-7
V gene: TRBV5-5
CDR3 protein: CASRRGAQSEQYF

J gene: TRBJ2-1
V gene: TRBV11-2
CDR3 protein: CASSRGKPYNEQFF

J gene: TRBJ1-6
V gene: TRBV7-9
CDR3 protein: CASSPTGGRSPLHF

J gene: TRBJ1-3
V gene: TRBV14
CDR3 protein: CASSQGRKYSGNTIYF

J gene: TRBJ2-7
V gene: TRBV5-4
CDR3 protein: CASSLSKLAGVHYEQYF

J gene: TRBJ1-1
V gene: TRBV2
CDR3 protein: CASSHFTGGATDTEAFF

J gene: TRBJ2-1
V gene: TRBV9
CDR3 protein: CASSVLGRGYNEQFF

J gene: TRBJ1-5
V gene: TRBV19
CDR3 protein: CASSIDSWRTHSNQPQHF

J gene: TRBJ2-3
V gene: TRBV5-6
CDR3 protein: CASSMTSRADTQYF

J gene: TRBJ2-7
V gene: TRBV23-1
CDR3 protein: CASSPKGQYTYEQYF

J gene: TRBJ1-2
V gene: TRBV28
CDR3 protein: CASSQEGYTF

J gene: TRBJ1-4
V gene: TRBV5-8
CDR3 protein: CASSRGRSRGNEKLFF

J gene: TRBJ1-5
V gene: TRBV28
CDR3 protein: CASLWGGNNQPQHF

J gene: TRBJ1-1
V gene: TRBV14
CDR3 protein: CASSQVGLPNTEAFF

J gene: TRBJ2-3
V gene: TRBV13
CDR3 protein: CASSPNLNADTQYF

J gene: TRBJ1-4
V gene: TRBV7-9
CDR3 protein: CASSHGQGREKLFF

J gene: TRBJ2-7
V gene: TRBV6-5
CDR3 protein: CASSYKGQALYEQYF

J gene: TRBJ2-5
V gene: TRBV2
CDR3 protein: CASNIGEETQYF

J gene: TRBJ1-1
V gene: TRBV12-5
CDR3 protein: CASGLVLSQGQDTEAFF

J gene: TRBJ2-7
V gene: TRBV28
CDR3 protein: CASRADRGYEQYF

J gene: TRBJ2-1
V gene: TRBV7-9
CDR3 protein: CASSLEVIAWNEQFF

J gene: TRBJ1-2
V gene: TRBV25-1
CDR3 protein: CASSEYGVSNYGYTF

J gene: TRBJ2-1
V gene: TRBV4-2
CDR3 protein: CASSRLEGLAGGPPGNEQFF

J gene: TRBJ2-1
V gene: TRBV6-5
CDR3 protein: CASTRQGNNEQFF

J gene: TRBJ2-1
V gene: TRBV6-5
CDR3 protein: CASTPGGTAYNEQFF

J gene: TRBJ2-1
V gene: TRBV9
CDR3 protein: CASSARPWAGTYNEQFF